The present T cell receptor (beta chain) was sequenced within a study of blood T cell repertoires in COVID-19. Study-wide background: From the United States, Italy and Spain came samples of acute and convalescent COVID-19. PBMCs, B-cell-depleted T cells, or T cells provided the cDNA or gDNA that made up the material.

In the original analysis: Amplification with reference gene primers provided the estimates of nucleated cell counts. Profiling relied on immunoSEQ multiplex PCR, and the TCRdb table lists in-frame clones only, not all of them. For V, J and clone size, that table is used; D and trimming come from the DNA. The sample holds about 240,000 clones, approximately 86% seen once. V dropped 3 bases and J dropped 1; count of bases not matched to a gene: 10. The CDR3 is 17 amino acids. Germline values: CDR1 SGDLS, CDR2 YYNGEE. The sample taken for sequencing was peripheral blood. The V call is TRBV9, the J call TRBJ2-5; 9 bases line up with TRBD2. This TCR derives from a woman in her twenties or thirties who had recovered from COVID-19. CDR3 nucleotides: TGTGCCAGCAGCGCCGGGGAGAGCGGGGGGACCCAAGAGACCCAGTACTTC. Its translation is CASSAGESGGTQETQYF.